Given below is one TCR beta chain in context. The data derive from a study of blood T cell repertoires in COVID-19. Repertoires were generated with immunoSEQ multiplex PCR, while TCRdb's copy carries only in-frame clones and drops some. The sample consists of over 80,000 clones, 87% of them appearing once. The sample taken for sequencing was peripheral blood. The source is a human donor in a cohort sampled during active COVID-19.

DNA for the CDR3: TGTGCCAGCAGCTTAGTAACACAGGGGAACTACTATGGCTACACCTTC. Translation gives CASSLVTQGNYYGYTF. J is TRBJ1-2 and V is TRBV7-2, with 7 nucleotides matching TRBD1. Germline V CDR1 and CDR2: SGHTA, FQGNSA. The CDR3 is 16 amino acids. V shed 1 base and J 3 bases; nucleotides not matched to a gene: 8.